Below are 29 T cell receptor beta chains sequenced from a single sample in a study of shared clonotypes between healthy human individuals. TCRdb's table, derived via immunoSEQ multiplex PCR, lists solely in-frame clones and lacks some. The table includes about 1.4 million clones, approximately 97% detected once. The sequencing input was naive CD4+ T cells sorted from blood. Subset given: CD45RA+ positively selected. The receptor set was obtained from a young man in good health.

V usage is TRBV14 and J usage is TRBJ2-7; TRBD2 might be the D (5 bases). There are 15 residues in the CDR3. Trimming removed 0 bases from V and 0 bases from J, with 9 bases in between. Germline V CDR1 and CDR2: SGHDN, FVKESK. CDR3 in amino acids: CASSQEAVFSYEQYF. Here the CDR3 DNA reads TGTGCCAGCAGCCAAGAAGCGGTCTTCTCCTACGAGCAGTACTTC.

A note on this clone: Other DNA sequences in this sample translate to the same CDR3. The chain links TRBV18 to TRBJ2-3; D remains ambiguous. This CDR3 spans 11 amino acids. Germline V gives CDR1 KGHSH, CDR2 LQKENI. V was cut by 3 bases and J by 4 bases, with 2 bases left in between. The CDR3 DNA reads as TGTGCCAGCTCACCCTCAGATACGCAGTATTTT. Its protein product is CASSPSDTQYF.

This chain links TRBV5-5 with TRBJ1-2; 12 bases align to TRBD1. Unmatched junction bases numbered 6, after V lost 4 bases and J lost 8 bases. There are 14 residues in the CDR3. Germline loops: CDR1 SGHKS, CDR2 YYEKEE (reference sequence). The chain's CDR3 is CASSKGQGAGGYTF. The DNA of the CDR3 is TGTGCCAGCAGCAAGGGACAGGGGGCTGGGGGCTACACCTTC. Full variable domain (rest looked up from reference TRBV5-5 and TRBJ1-2): DAGVTQSPTHLIKTRGQQVTLRCSPISGHKSVSWYQQVLGQGPQFIFQYYEKEERGRGNFPDRFSARQFPNYSSELNVNALLLGDSALYLCASSKGQGAGGYTFGSGTRLTVV.

As to this clone: Other DNA sequences in this sample translate to the same CDR3. DNA for the CDR3: TGTGCCAGCAGGAGGGGGTCCTACGAGCAGTACTTC. Protein sequence: CASRRGSYEQYF. The chain has TRBV2 and TRBJ2-7; D perhaps matches TRBD1 (6 bases). Germline CDR1 reads SNHLY; CDR2 reads FYNNEI. V shed 6 bases and J shed 1 base, with 7 bases lying between them. The CDR3 runs 12 residues. The variable domain in full, completed from reference TRBV2 and TRBJ2-7, reads EPEVTQTPSHQVTQMGQEVILRCVPISNHLYFYWYRQILGQKVEFLVSFYNNEISEKSEIFDDQFSVERPDGSNFTLKIRSTKLEDSAMYFCASRRGSYEQYFGPGTRLTVT.

The rearrangement uses TRBV29-1 and TRBJ1-5, with 7 bases matching TRBD1. The germline V gene has CDR1 SQVTM and CDR2 ANQGSEA. V gave up 4 bases and J gave up 7 bases; unmatched junction bases: 7. There are 13 residues in the CDR3. CDR3 residues: CSVGGGGGQPQHF. CDR3 sequence (DNA): TGCAGCGTTGGAGGGGGCGGGGGGCAGCCCCAGCATTTT. Looking up the rest from reference TRBV29-1 and TRBJ1-5 gives the full variable domain: SAVISQKPSRDICQRGTSLTIQCQVDSQVTMMFWYRQQPGQSLTLIATANQGSEATYESGFVIDKFPISRPNLTFSTLTVSNMSPEDSSIYLCSVGGGGGQPQHFGDGTRLSIL.

V and J are TRBV7-3 and TRBJ2-5; 10 bases are shared with TRBD2. J gave up 3 bases and V 0 bases, and 4 bases lay outside the gene matches. The CDR3 has 16 amino acids. The germline CDR1 and CDR2 sequences are SGHTA and FQGTGA. The CDR3 here is CASSLTPGLAKETQYF. The DNA of the CDR3 is TGTGCCAGCAGCTTAACTCCGGGACTAGCGAAAGAGACCCAGTACTTC.

The genes are TRBV6-1 and TRBJ1-1; the match to TRBD1 covers 8 bases. Germline CDR1 reads MNHNS; CDR2 reads SASEGT. The CDR3 is 15 residues long. Trimming cost V 4 bases and J 8 bases; bases outside gene matches: 12. CDR3 region: CASSVNRDRSGEAFF. The CDR3 DNA follows: TGTGCCAGCAGTGTTAACCGGGACAGGTCGGGCGAAGCTTTCTTT.

The genes are TRBV6-6 and TRBJ2-2, with 11 nucleotides matching TRBD1. From germline, CDR1 is MNHNY and CDR2 SVGAGI (reference sequence). The V gene end was trimmed by 6 bases and the J gene end by 6 bases; junction bases not matched to a gene: 6. The CDR3 sequence is 15 residues long. CDR3 sequence: CASRMGTGGPGELFF. The DNA of the CDR3 is TGTGCCAGCAGGATGGGGACAGGGGGGCCCGGGGAGCTGTTTTTT.

The chain recombines TRBV10-3 with TRBJ2-3; 11 bases match TRBD2. The CDR3 is made up of 17 amino acids. Germline V gene sequence: CDR1 ENHRY, CDR2 SYGVKD. With V trimmed by 0 bases and J by 6 bases, 8 bases remained unmatched. The CDR3 protein is CAISESQVLAGADTQYF. The CDR3 bases are TGTGCCATCAGTGAGTCGCAGGTACTAGCGGGAGCCGATACGCAGTATTTT.

J is TRBJ1-3 and V is TRBV19; D is ambiguous. From germline, CDR1 is LNHDA and CDR2 SQIVND (reference sequence). With 7 bases removed from V and 0 bases from J, the gap between germline ends came to 7 bases. CDR3 length equals 13 residues. The CDR3 region has the DNA TGTGCCAGTACTCGGTACTCTGGAAACACCATATATTTT. Its translation: CASTRYSGNTIYF.

As regards this clone: Other DNA sequences in this specimen translate into the identical CDR3. V gene TRBV7-2 combines with J gene TRBJ2-7; 10 nucleotides match TRBD1. The ends lost 5 bases at V and 4 bases at J; junction bases unmatched: 5. Germline CDR1 SGHTA, CDR2 FQGNSA. This CDR3 is built from 14 residues. The CDR3 DNA reads TGTGCCAGCAGCCGGGACAGGGGCTCGTACGAGCAGTACTTC. The encoded protein is CASSRDRGSYEQYF.

DNA for the CDR3: TGTGCCAGCAGCTCAGACTCTAGCGGGATCCGCAGGTTCTTC. Amino acids: CASSSDSSGIRRFF. This chain links TRBV7-9 with TRBJ2-1; 9 nucleotides match TRBD2. Per germline, CDR1 SEHNR and CDR2 FQNEAQ (reference sequence). V shed 4 bases and J 15 bases; nucleotides not matched to a gene: 13. The CDR3 spans 14 residues.

The chain is built from TRBV5-1 and TRBJ2-7, with 7 bases matching TRBD1. CDR3 length: 13 residues. Trimming removed 5 bases from V and 3 bases from J; junction bases left unmatched: 5. Looked up from germline, CDR1 is SGHRS and CDR2 is YFSETQ. CDR3 amino acids: CASRPGQYYEQYF. Here the CDR3 DNA reads TGCGCCAGCAGACCGGGACAGTACTACGAGCAGTACTTC. Full variable domain (missing parts from reference TRBV5-1 and TRBJ2-7): KAGVTQTPRYLIKTRGQQVTLSCSPISGHRSVSWYQQTPGQGLQFLFEYFSETQRNKGNFPGRFSGRQFSNSRSEMNVSTLELGDSALYLCASRPGQYYEQYFGPGTRLTVT.

The V gene is TRBV28, the J gene TRBJ2-5; D not certain. Looked up from germline, CDR1 is MDHEN and CDR2 is SYDVKM. Trimming removed 1 base from V and 4 bases from J, with 4 bases in between. The CDR3 totals 12 residues. This CDR3 is CASSLYAETQYF. The CDR3, as DNA: TGTGCCAGCAGTTTATACGCAGAGACCCAGTACTTC.

V and J are TRBV7-9 and TRBJ2-2; the D gene could be TRBD1 or TRBD2 (6 bases each). The ends were cut back, 4 bases at V and 5 bases at J, with 14 bases in the middle. This CDR3 is built from 15 residues. Germline V gene data show CDR1 as SEHNR and CDR2 as FQNEAQ (reference sequence). DNA for the CDR3: TGTGCCAGCAGCTCCACGACAGGAGGGACCGGGGAGCTGTTTTTT. Translation gives CASSSTTGGTGELFF.

The J gene is TRBJ1-5, the V gene TRBV7-9; D gene uncertain. V was clipped by 1 base and J by 6 bases, with 7 bases between them. The CDR3 has 13 residues. Germline CDR1 SEHNR, CDR2 FQNEAQ (reference sequence). CDR3 amino acids: CASSLGRSQPQHF. The CDR3 DNA is TGTGCCAGCAGCTTAGGTAGGAGTCAGCCCCAGCATTTT.

The rearrangement joins TRBV7-9 to TRBJ2-3, with TRBD2 identical over 13 bases. Germline trimming cut 5 bases from V and 3 bases from J; bases unmatched to any gene: 5. This CDR3 region has 16 residues. CDR1 is SEHNR and CDR2 is FQNEAQ in the germline V gene (reference sequence). The CDR3: CASSTGLAGVTDTQYF. The CDR3 coding sequence is TGTGCCAGCAGCACAGGACTAGCGGGAGTAACAGATACGCAGTATTTT.

V is TRBV5-1 and J is TRBJ2-1, with TRBD2 identical over 7 bases. The CDR3 extends over 17 amino acids. V was clipped by 0 bases and J by 4 bases; unmatched bases: 10. CDR1 and CDR2 (germline): SGHRS, YFSETQ. CDR3 sequence reads: CASSLGAGVPKYNEQFF. CDR3 nucleotides: TGCGCCAGCAGCTTGGGCGCGGGGGTTCCTAAGTACAATGAGCAGTTCTTC.

The chain recombines TRBV28 with TRBJ2-7; 8 bases fit TRBD2. V lost 5 bases and J lost 3; bases outside the gene matches: 6. Looked up from germline, CDR1 is MDHEN and CDR2 is SYDVKM. CDR3 length equals 14 residues. CDR3 in amino acids: CASSPGSGSYEQYF. The CDR3 coding sequence is TGTGCCAGCAGTCCCGGGAGCGGGAGCTACGAGCAGTACTTC. The whole variable domain, filled in from reference TRBV28 and TRBJ2-7, reads DVKVTQSSRYLVKRTGEKVFLECVQDMDHENMFWYRQDPGLGLRLIYFSYDVKMKEKGDIPEGYSVSREKKERFSLILESASTNQTSMYLCASSPGSGSYEQYFGPGTRLTVT.

V is TRBV19 and J is TRBJ2-6, with 8 nucleotides matching TRBD1. Germline lookup yields CDR1 LNHDA and CDR2 SQIVND (reference sequence). The V gene end was trimmed by 7 bases and the J gene end by 3 bases; junction bases not matched to a gene: 8. CDR3 size: 16 residues. The CDR3 nucleotides are TGTGCCAGTACTTACCCAGGGGGCAGTGGGGCCAACGTCCTGACTTTC. Translated, it gives CASTYPGGSGANVLTF.

This clone was counted once. The chain uses TRBV7-9 and TRBJ2-3; 11 positions agree with TRBD2. The CDR3 is 16 amino acids. Germline V gene lookup returns CDR1 SEHNR and CDR2 FQNEAQ (reference sequence). With 5 bases clipped from V and 7 bases from J, the junction kept 11 bases outside the gene matches. The CDR3 here is CASSLSGRAGLHTQYF. Written as DNA, the CDR3 is TGTGCCAGCAGCCTTAGCGGGAGGGCCGGTCTGCATACGCAGTATTTT.

This sequence joins TRBV18 and TRBJ2-7; TRBD2 is a possible D gene (5 bases). Per the germline V gene, CDR1 is KGHSH and CDR2 is LQKENI. Trimming pared 1 base from V and 8 bases from J, leaving 21 bases between. The CDR3 is 16 residues long. CDR3: CASSPQAGNSRYQQYF. CDR3 nucleotide sequence: TGTGCCAGCTCACCACAGGCGGGCAATAGCCGATACCAGCAGTACTTC.

V is TRBV6-6 and J is TRBJ2-3; D assignment may be TRBD1 or TRBD2 (6 bases each). Germline CDR1 reads MNHNY; CDR2 reads SVGAGI (reference sequence). CDR3 length: 15 residues. Between the trimmed V and J ends, which lost 2 bases and 1 base, there was a span of 10 bases. CDR3 amino acids: CASSYQGTGTDTQYF. The CDR3 DNA reads TGTGCCAGCAGTTACCAGGGGACTGGCACAGATACGCAGTATTTT.

The chain links TRBV5-1 to TRBJ2-5; D gene unclear. Germline CDR1 and CDR2: SGHRS and YFSETQ. The CDR3 runs 16 residues. Trimming shortened V by 0 bases and J by 0 bases, and 12 bases separated the two germline ends. The CDR3 spells CASSLGTVKYQETQYF. CDR3 sequence (DNA): TGCGCCAGCAGCTTGGGAACTGTCAAATACCAAGAGACCCAGTACTTC. Using reference TRBV5-1 and TRBJ2-5 for the parts outside the CDR3, the full variable domain is KAGVTQTPRYLIKTRGQQVTLSCSPISGHRSVSWYQQTPGQGLQFLFEYFSETQRNKGNFPGRFSGRQFSNSRSEMNVSTLELGDSALYLCASSLGTVKYQETQYFGPGTRLLVL.

The chain has TRBV7-2 and TRBJ2-7, with 7 bases identical to TRBD1. This CDR3 contains 13 residues. Trimming cost V 5 bases and J 5 bases; bases outside gene matches: 6. CDR1 is SGHTA and CDR2 is FQGNSA in the germline V gene. The CDR3 coding sequence is TGTGCCAGCAGCCTGGGACAGATAGACGAGCAGTACTTC. Its protein is CASSLGQIDEQYF.

J is TRBJ2-3 and V is TRBV10-1; 9 bases align to TRBD2. This CDR3 is 16 amino acids long. Germline V CDR1 and CDR2: WNHNN, SYGVQD (reference sequence). The trim removed 5 bases at V and 5 bases at J, leaving 11 bases unmatched. The CDR3 DNA is TGCGCCAGCAGTCAACTAGCGGGCGCCGGGGGAGATACGCAGTATTTT. Amino acid sequence: CASSQLAGAGGDTQYF.

This clone was detected only once. V and J are TRBV2 and TRBJ2-3; 7 nucleotides line up with TRBD2. Germline V gene data show CDR1 as SNHLY and CDR2 as FYNNEI. This CDR3 has 13 residues. Losses at the gene ends were 8 bases for V and 4 bases for J; bases not matched to a gene: 6. The CDR3 nucleotides read TGTGCCAGCGCGGGAGAAGTGGCAGATACGCAGTATTTT. Protein: CASAGEVADTQYF. The complete variable domain, with remaining parts taken from reference TRBV2 and TRBJ2-3, reads EPEVTQTPSHQVTQMGQEVILRCVPISNHLYFYWYRQILGQKVEFLVSFYNNEISEKSEIFDDQFSVERPDGSNFTLKIRSTKLEDSAMYFCASAGEVADTQYFGPGTRLTVL.

This chain links TRBV27 with TRBJ2-7; perhaps TRBD2 as D (6 bases). Germline V gives CDR1 MNHEY, CDR2 SMNVEV (reference sequence). V was cut by 5 bases and J by 6 bases, with 20 bases left in between. CDR3 size: 15 residues. CDR3 DNA: TGTGCCAGCAGTGAGACACCGGGAGCAATTACCGAGCAGTACTTC. This translates into CASSETPGAITEQYF.

This rearrangement joins TRBV10-3 to TRBJ2-7, with 10 bases aligning to TRBD2. CDR3 length: 13 amino acids. The V segment lost 10 bases and the J segment 2 bases; nucleotides outside the gene matches: 5. Germline V gene lookup returns CDR1 ENHRY and CDR2 SYGVKD. The DNA for the CDR3 is TGTGCCACCCGGACTAGCGGAACCTACGAGCAGTACTTC. It specifies CATRTSGTYEQYF.